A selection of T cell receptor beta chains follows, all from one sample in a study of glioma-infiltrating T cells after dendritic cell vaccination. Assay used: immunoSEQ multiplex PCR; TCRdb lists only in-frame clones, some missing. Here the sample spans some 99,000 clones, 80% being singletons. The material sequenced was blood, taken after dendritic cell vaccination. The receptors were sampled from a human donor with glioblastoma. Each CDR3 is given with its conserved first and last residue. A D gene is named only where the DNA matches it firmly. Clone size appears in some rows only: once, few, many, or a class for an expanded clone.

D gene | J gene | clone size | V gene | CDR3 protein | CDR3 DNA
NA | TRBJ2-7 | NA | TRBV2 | CASRGAARVADEQYF | TGTGCCAGCAGAGGGGCCGCCAGGGTGGCTGACGAGCAGTACTTC
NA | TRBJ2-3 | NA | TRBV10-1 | CASSESTAADTQYF | TGCGCCAGCAGTGAGTCGACGGCGGCGGATACGCAGTATTTT
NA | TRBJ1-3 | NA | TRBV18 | CASSPGAFSGNTIYF | TGTGCCAGCTCACCAGGGGCATTCTCTGGAAACACCATATATTTT
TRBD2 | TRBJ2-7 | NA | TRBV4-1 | CASSQDPPSGRSYEQYF | TGCGCCAGCAGCCAAGATCCCCCCAGCGGGAGATCCTACGAGCAGTACTTC
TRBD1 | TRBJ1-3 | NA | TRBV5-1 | CASSLQGASGNTIYF | TGCGCCAGCAGCTTACAGGGGGCCTCTGGAAACACCATATATTTT
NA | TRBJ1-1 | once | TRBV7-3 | CASSRTVNTEAFF | TGTGCCAGCAGCCGGACTGTGAACACTGAAGCTTTCTTT
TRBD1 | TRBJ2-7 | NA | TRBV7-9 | CASSSTGGPSSYEQYF | TGTGCCAGCAGCTCGACAGGGGGCCCTAGCTCCTACGAGCAGTACTTC
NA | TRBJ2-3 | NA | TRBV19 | CASSIARFTDTQYF | TGTGCCAGTAGTATAGCCAGGTTCACAGATACGCAGTATTTT
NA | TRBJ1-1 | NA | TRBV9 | CASSEQVNTEAFF | TGTGCCAGCAGCGAACAGGTGAACACTGAAGCTTTCTTT
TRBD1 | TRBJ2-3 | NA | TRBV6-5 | CASSRDRGGGDTQYF | TGTGCCAGCAGCCGGGACAGGGGGGGAGGAGATACGCAGTATTTT
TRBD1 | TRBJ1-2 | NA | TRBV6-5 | CASSYRGPSIYGYTF | TGTGCCAGCAGTTACAGGGGGCCCTCTATCTATGGCTACACCTTC
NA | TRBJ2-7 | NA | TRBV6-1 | CATAVSGAYEQYF | TGTGCCACCGCAGTTTCGGGGGCCTACGAGCAGTACTTC
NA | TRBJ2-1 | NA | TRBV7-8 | CASSTRWEVQNEQFF | TGTGCCAGCAGCACAAGGTGGGAGGTTCAGAATGAGCAGTTCTTC
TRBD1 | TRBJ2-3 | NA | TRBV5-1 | CASSLERTGVADTQYF | TGCGCCAGCAGCTTGGAGCGGACAGGGGTTGCAGATACGCAGTATTTT
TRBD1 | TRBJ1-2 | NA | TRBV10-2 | CASSESILGQGKDGYTF | TGCGCCAGCAGTGAGTCGATTTTGGGACAGGGGAAAGATGGCTACACCTTC
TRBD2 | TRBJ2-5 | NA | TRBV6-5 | CASSSSGGAKETQYF | TGTGCCAGCAGTAGTAGCGGGGGTGCCAAAGAGACCCAGTACTTC
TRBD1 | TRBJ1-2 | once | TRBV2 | CASTIPGTEYGYTF | TGTGCCAGCACAATCCCCGGGACAGAATATGGCTACACCTTC
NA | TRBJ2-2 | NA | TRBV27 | CASSLNRHTGELFF | TGTGCCAGCAGTTTAAACAGACACACCGGGGAGCTGTTTTTT
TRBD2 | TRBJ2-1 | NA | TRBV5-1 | CASSLLASNNEQFF | TGCGCCAGCAGCCTACTAGCGTCTAACAATGAGCAGTTCTTC
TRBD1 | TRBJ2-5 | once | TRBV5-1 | CASTQGQQETQYF | TGCGCCAGCACCCAGGGACAGCAAGAGACCCAGTACTTC
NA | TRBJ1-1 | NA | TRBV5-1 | CASSSQPGQSAEAFF | TGCGCCAGCAGCTCCCAACCCGGACAATCTGCTGAAGCTTTCTTT
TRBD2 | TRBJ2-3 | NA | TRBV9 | CASSVGSGGPLSTQYF | TGTGCCAGCAGCGTAGGGTCGGGAGGGCCTCTCTCTACGCAGTATTTT